Shown below are 21 T cell receptor beta chains from a single sample sequenced in a study of shared clonotypes between healthy human individuals. The method was immunoSEQ multiplex PCR; TCRdb's version includes in-frame clones alone and lacks a portion of them. This table has about 2.5 million clones, 92% appearing once. What was sequenced was naive CD4+ T cells from PBMCs. The subset denotes: CD45RA+ positively selected. The receptors stem from a man aged 18 to 29 in good health. Some clones in this sample may be carry-over from other donors' samples.

The V call is TRBV7-9, the J call TRBJ1-3; the D gene is possibly TRBD1 (6 bases). The length of the CDR3 is 14 residues. Deletions cut 4 bases from V and 6 bases from J, with 13 bases between. Germline lookup yields CDR1 SEHNR and CDR2 FQNEAQ (reference sequence). CDR3 protein: CASSSRTATNTIYF. DNA of the CDR3: TGTGCCAGCAGCTCGAGGACAGCGACAAACACCATATATTTT.

This clone was found once. This chain connects TRBV15 to TRBJ2-2; D gene unclear. The CDR3 runs to 12 residues. Germline V gene lookup returns CDR1 LNHNV and CDR2 YYDKDF (reference sequence). Trimming stripped 3 bases from V and 6 bases from J, with 5 bases between. CDR3 coding DNA: TGTGCCACCAGCAGCCCAGCCGGGGAGCTGTTTTTT. The encoded protein is CATSSPAGELFF. Full variable domain (missing parts from reference TRBV15 and TRBJ2-2): DAMVIQNPRYQVTQFGKPVTLSCSQTLNHNVMYWYQQKSSQAPKLLFHYYDKDFNNEADTPDNFQSRRPNTSFCFLDIRSPGLGDTAMYLCATSSPAGELFFGEGSRLTVL.

The chain links TRBV5-1 to TRBJ1-1, with 7 nucleotides matching TRBD1. This CDR3 is 15 amino acids long. The germline V gene has CDR1 SGHRS and CDR2 YFSETQ. Germline trimming cut 1 base from V and 1 base from J; bases unmatched to any gene: 4. This chain's CDR3 is CASSLTGVSNTEAFF. In DNA, the CDR3 is TGCGCCAGCAGCTTGACAGGGGTCTCGAACACTGAAGCTTTCTTT.

This sequence joins TRBV28 and TRBJ1-4; unclear D gene. This CDR3 is 13 amino acids long. Germline lookup yields CDR1 MDHEN and CDR2 SYDVKM. V dropped 7 bases and J dropped 6 bases, with 12 bases sitting between them. The CDR3 reads CASIGRGYEKLFF. CDR3 coding DNA: TGTGCCAGCATCGGGCGAGGGTATGAAAAACTGTTTTTT. Drawing the rest from reference TRBV28 and TRBJ1-4, the complete variable domain is DVKVTQSSRYLVKRTGEKVFLECVQDMDHENMFWYRQDPGLGLRLIYFSYDVKMKEKGDIPEGYSVSREKKERFSLILESASTNQTSMYLCASIGRGYEKLFFGSGTQLSVL.

The chain recombines TRBV2 with TRBJ1-5; tentative D call: TRBD1 (6 bases). Germline V gene lookup returns CDR1 SNHLY and CDR2 FYNNEI. Trimming left V 4 bases short and J 5 bases short, with 15 bases between. The CDR3 consists of 15 residues. The CDR3 DNA reads as TGTGCCAGCAGTGGGAATAAACAGGGAGATCAGCCCCAGCATTTT. Protein sequence: CASSGNKQGDQPQHF. Combining the CDR3 with reference TRBV2 and TRBJ1-5 gives the whole variable domain EPEVTQTPSHQVTQMGQEVILRCVPISNHLYFYWYRQILGQKVEFLVSFYNNEISEKSEIFDDQFSVERPDGSNFTLKIRSTKLEDSAMYFCASSGNKQGDQPQHFGDGTRLSIL.

The V and J genes are TRBV19 and TRBJ2-4, with D maybe TRBD2 (5 bases). The CDR3 extends over 16 amino acids. The germline CDR1 and CDR2 sequences are LNHDA and SQIVND (reference sequence). The ends were cut back, 1 base at V and 1 base at J, with 11 bases in the middle. In DNA form, the CDR3 reads TGTGCCAGTAGTATAGGCCCGGGGAGTGCCAAAAACATTCAGTACTTC. The encoded protein is CASSIGPGSAKNIQYF.

The CDR3 DNA reads TGTGCCAGCGGAGGGGTCCGGGGCCCCTCTGGAAATGAGCAGTTCTTC. It encodes CASGGVRGPSGNEQFF. The V and J genes are TRBV27 and TRBJ2-1, with a tentative D call TRBD2 (6 bases). The V end lost 8 bases, the J end lost 7 bases, and 24 bases lay between the germline ends. The germline V gene encodes CDR1 MNHEY and CDR2 SMNVEV (reference sequence). The CDR3 sequence is 16 residues long.

V usage is TRBV18 and J usage is TRBJ2-1; a weak D match, TRBD1 (6 bases). This CDR3 spans 15 amino acids. Germline CDR1 and CDR2: KGHSH and LQKENI. V was shortened by 5 bases and J by 2 bases, with 13 bases between the two germline ends. The CDR3 coding sequence is TGTGCCAGCTCAGCAGACAGGACAACCTACAATGAGCAGTTCTTC. Translated, it gives CASSADRTTYNEQFF. Based on the CDR3 plus reference TRBV18 and TRBJ2-1, the full variable domain is NAGVMQNPRHLVRRRGQEARLRCSPMKGHSHVYWYRQLPEEGLKFMVYLQKENIIDESGMPKERFSAEFPKEGPSILRIQQVVRGDSAAYFCASSADRTTYNEQFFGPGTRLTVL.

The V call is TRBV11-2, the J call TRBJ2-1; 8 bases match TRBD1. CDR1 is SGHAT and CDR2 is FQNNGV in the germline V gene. V lost 5 bases, J lost 0 bases, and 6 bases stayed unmatched. The CDR3 runs to 16 residues. The CDR3 DNA reads TGTGCCAGCAGCCCCCTGACAGGGGACTCCTACAATGAGCAGTTCTTC. Translation gives CASSPLTGDSYNEQFF.

The chain is built from TRBV11-3 and TRBJ1-1; perhaps TRBD1 as D (5 bases). V lost 1 base to trimming and J lost 4 bases, with 10 bases between them. This CDR3 has 14 residues. Germline CDR1 and CDR2: SGHNT and YENEEA. CDR3 protein: CASSLAGQGTEAFF. The CDR3, as DNA: TGTGCCAGCAGCTTAGCGGGGCAGGGCACTGAAGCTTTCTTT.

The chain recombines TRBV7-9 with TRBJ2-6; D not resolved. CDR1 is SEHNR and CDR2 is FQNEAQ in the germline V gene (reference sequence). V dropped 1 base and J dropped 12 bases, with 13 bases sitting between them. The CDR3 contains 14 residues. CDR3 residues: CASSLVGEGGVLTF. In nucleotides, the CDR3 is TGTGCCAGCAGCTTAGTGGGCGAAGGCGGCGTCCTGACTTTC.

The chain is built from TRBV7-6 and TRBJ1-4; D not certain. The germline CDR1 and CDR2 sequences are SGHVS and FNYEAQ. V dropped 4 bases and J dropped 5 bases, with 8 bases sitting between them. There are 13 residues in the CDR3. The CDR3 DNA is TGTGCCAGCAGCTACGGACCGAATGAAAAACTGTTTTTT. It translates to CASSYGPNEKLFF.

J is TRBJ2-3 and V is TRBV21-1. TRBV21-1 is shown as a pseudogene. The CDR3 sequence is 18 residues long. CDR3 protein: CASSKRPSDVLKPDTQYF. CDR3 bases: TGTGCCAGCAGCAAAAGGCCTTCTGACGTCCTAAAGCCAGATACGCAGTATTTT.

This clone was seen a handful of times. The chain carries TRBV19 and TRBJ2-1; D may match TRBD1 or TRBD2 (5 bases each). The CDR3 extends over 14 amino acids. Trimming stripped 9 bases from V and 3 bases from J, with 15 bases between. The V gene's germline CDR1 is LNHDA and CDR2 SQIVND (reference sequence). The CDR3 coding sequence is TGTGCCAGCACCAGGGAGTTGGACTACAATGAGCAGTTCTTC. Translation gives CASTRELDYNEQFF. The whole variable domain, filled in from reference TRBV19 and TRBJ2-1, reads DGGITQSPKYLFRKEGQNVTLSCEQNLNHDAMYWYRQDPGQGLRLIYYSQIVNDFQKGDIAEGYSVSREKKESFPLTVTSAQKNPTAFYLCASTRELDYNEQFFGPGTRLTVL.

The chain carries TRBV18 and TRBJ2-3; no definite D call. CDR1 is KGHSH and CDR2 is LQKENI in the germline V gene. V gave up 5 bases and J gave up 1 base, with 16 bases separating them. The CDR3 loop spans 16 amino acids. CDR3 sequence reads: CASSSDKGWGTDTQYF. The CDR3 region has the DNA TGTGCCAGCTCATCCGACAAGGGTTGGGGCACAGATACGCAGTATTTT.

This clone was seen a handful of times. V is TRBV4-3 and J is TRBJ1-2; D may be TRBD1 (5 bases). Germline V lookup: CDR1 LGHNA, CDR2 YSLEER. The CDR3 is 14 amino acids. Trimming took 4 bases from V and 0 from J, leaving 9 bases between them. The CDR3 loop reads CASSRTGANYGYTF. CDR3 sequence (DNA): TGCGCCAGCAGCCGCACGGGGGCTAACTATGGCTACACCTTC.

V gene TRBV7-2 combines with J gene TRBJ2-7; 14 nucleotides line up with TRBD2. This CDR3 has 17 residues. The ends lost 5 bases at V and 2 bases at J; junction bases unmatched: 8. Per germline, CDR1 SGHTA and CDR2 FQGNSA. DNA of the CDR3: TGTGCCAGCAGCCCCCAGGGACTAGCGGGAGACCCCTACGAGCAGTACTTC. This gives the protein CASSPQGLAGDPYEQYF.

As concerns this clone: The sample holds other DNA sequences that translate to the same CDR3. V is TRBV5-1 and J is TRBJ1-2; D remains ambiguous. The CDR3 runs 13 residues. Germline assignment: CDR1 SGHRS and CDR2 YFSETQ. The V gene lost 0 bases and the J gene lost 5 bases, with 8 bases spanning the gap. The CDR3 DNA follows: TGCGCCAGCAGCTTGGCAGCGGCTTATGGCTACACCTTC. It is translated as CASSLAAAYGYTF.

The rearrangement uses TRBV27 and TRBJ2-1; either TRBD1 or TRBD2 may fit D (6 bases each). The V gene lost 3 bases and the J gene lost 1 base, with 13 bases spanning the gap. Per germline, CDR1 MNHEY and CDR2 SMNVEV (reference sequence). CDR3 length: 16 amino acids. The CDR3 reads CASSFMGGWSYNEQFF. The CDR3 nucleotides are TGTGCCAGCAGTTTTATGGGGGGCTGGTCCTACAATGAGCAGTTCTTC.

The chain is built from TRBV7-2 and TRBJ2-3; D perhaps matches TRBD2 (5 bases). This CDR3 is built from 18 residues. V was pared by 5 bases and J by 4 bases, with 25 bases between. CDR1 is SGHTA and CDR2 is FQGNSA in the germline V gene. The CDR3 reads CASSPWPLTSKAPDTQYF. CDR3 coding DNA: TGTGCCAGCAGCCCTTGGCCCCTTACTAGTAAGGCCCCAGATACGCAGTATTTT.

The chain has TRBV5-1 and TRBJ1-2; TRBD1 is a possible D gene (5 bases). The CDR3 runs to 17 residues. Germline assignment: CDR1 SGHRS and CDR2 YFSETQ. The ends were cut back, 2 bases at V and 0 bases at J, with 17 bases in the middle. CDR3 DNA: TGCGCCAGCAGCTTAAAGACAGAACAGACAGCTAACTATGGCTACACCTTC. Protein product: CASSLKTEQTANYGYTF.